The rows below give T cell receptor beta chains drawn from one sample of a study of post-analysis software for immune sequencing data. TCRdb used MiXCR to reprocess the PCR reads, holding one entry per CDR3 protein. The data contain 750,000 to 950,000 distinct CDR3 sequences, roughly 50% of them seen just once; the ten biggest clones take up about 4.8%. Sequenced sample: blood. The receptors were sampled from a girl aged 10 to 17 with multiple sclerosis. Each CDR3 is given with its conserved first and last residue. D genes are given only for firm matches. Clone size is shown for a subset of rows, as once, few, many or a class of expanded clone.

CDR3: CSVAHSGDTEAFF
DNA: TGCAGCGTTGCGCATTCCGGGGACACTGAAGCTTTCTTT
J: TRBJ1-1
V: TRBV29-1
D: -
size: -

CDR3: CASSQYVPQGHNEQFF
DNA: TGTGCCAGCAGCCAGTACGTTCCACAGGGCCACAATGAGCAGTTCTTC
J: TRBJ2-1
V: TRBV27
D: -
size: -

CDR3: CASSPSGTSGRGDTQYF
DNA: TGTGCCAGCAGTCCATCCGGGACTAGCGGGAGAGGAGATACGCAGTATTTT
J: TRBJ2-3
V: TRBV6-1
D: TRBD2
size: -

CDR3: CASSREGVRGSGTDTQYF
DNA: TGTGCCAGCAGTCGAGAAGGGGTCCGGGGGAGCGGCACAGATACGCAGTATTTT
J: TRBJ2-3
V: TRBV27
D: -
size: -

CDR3: CASSLEGLAGGPYEQYF
DNA: TGTGCCAGCAGCTTAGAGGGACTAGCGGGAGGGCCCTACGAGCAGTACTTC
J: TRBJ2-7
V: TRBV7-8
D: TRBD2
size: -

CDR3: CASSLRTSGRAEQFF
DNA: TGTGCCAGCAGTTTACGCACTAGCGGGAGGGCTGAGCAGTTCTTC
J: TRBJ2-1
V: TRBV6-5
D: TRBD2
size: -

CDR3: CASAYSSGIAGANVLTF
DNA: TGTGCTAGTGCCTACTCTAGCGGGATAGCTGGGGCCAACGTCCTGACTTTC
J: TRBJ2-6
V: TRBV12-5
D: TRBD2
size: many

CDR3: CASSSTAGGGYNSPLHF
DNA: TGTGCCAGCAGCTCGACCGCCGGAGGCGGCTATAATTCACCCCTCCACTTT
J: TRBJ1-6
V: TRBV7-6
D: -
size: -

CDR3: CASSLGTSGLDEQYF
DNA: TGCGCCAGCAGCTTGGGGACTAGCGGGTTGGACGAGCAGTACTTC
J: TRBJ2-7
V: TRBV5-1
D: TRBD2
size: once

CDR3: CASSLASGRLTDTQYF
DNA: TGCGCCAGCAGCTTAGCTAGCGGGCGGCTCACAGATACGCAGTATTTT
J: TRBJ2-3
V: TRBV5-1
D: TRBD2
size: -

CDR3: CASSLSPRSLVGVTKNIQYF
DNA: TGTGCCAGCAGCTTGTCCCCACGGAGTTTGGTGGGAGTAACCAAAAACATTCAGTACTTC
J: TRBJ2-4
V: TRBV7-2
D: -
size: many

CDR3: CSVAGPPQETQYF
DNA: TGCAGCGTGGCAGGACCCCCCCAAGAGACCCAGTACTTC
J: TRBJ2-5
V: TRBV29-1
D: -
size: few

CDR3: CASSRVRNTEAFF
DNA: TGTGCCAGCAGTCGAGTACGGAACACTGAAGCTTTCTTT
J: TRBJ1-1
V: TRBV5-8
D: -
size: few

CDR3: CASTTGLPGRGYTF
DNA: TGTGCCAGCACCACGGGACTCCCGGGGCGAGGCTACACCTTC
J: TRBJ1-2
V: TRBV6-5
D: -
size: few

CDR3: CASSPRIRRAYEQYF
DNA: TGTGCCAGCAGTCCGCGGATCCGGCGGGCCTACGAGCAGTACTTC
J: TRBJ2-7
V: TRBV12-3/TRBV12-4
D: -
size: -

CDR3: CSARAPTGSGANVLTF
DNA: TGCAGTGCTAGGGCCCCGACAGGCTCTGGGGCCAACGTCCTGACTTTC
J: TRBJ2-6
V: TRBV20-1
D: -
size: -

CDR3: CASSRDLSVQYF
DNA: TGTGCCAGCAGTCGGGACCTGTCCGTTCAGTACTTC
J: TRBJ2-4
V: TRBV3-1
D: -
size: few

CDR3: CASSPSGQTDTQYF
DNA: TGTGCCAGCAGCCCTTCTGGGCAAACAGATACGCAGTATTTT
J: TRBJ2-3
V: TRBV7-9
D: -
size: few

CDR3: CASSFGGDAYGYTF
DNA: TGCGCCAGCAGCTTTGGAGGAGACGCCTATGGCTACACCTTC
J: TRBJ1-2
V: TRBV5-1
D: -
size: once

CDR3: CASSWDSLDGYTF
DNA: TGTGCCAGCAGTTGGGACAGTCTGGATGGCTACACCTTC
J: TRBJ1-2
V: TRBV12-3/TRBV12-4
D: TRBD1
size: -

CDR3: CASSLGRDSGSPSSYEQYF
DNA: TGTGCCAGCAGCTTAGGTCGGGATAGCGGGAGCCCCAGCTCCTACGAGCAGTACTTC
J: TRBJ2-7
V: TRBV7-9
D: TRBD2
size: -

CDR3: CASSQDRREPQHF
DNA: TGTGCCAGCAGCCAAGACCGCCGGGAGCCCCAGCATTTT
J: TRBJ1-5
V: TRBV14
D: -
size: few

CDR3: CSASQGQNSNQPQHF
DNA: TGCAGTGCTAGCCAGGGACAGAATAGCAATCAGCCCCAGCATTTT
J: TRBJ1-5
V: TRBV20-1
D: TRBD1
size: -

CDR3: CASSLGTSGRSYEQFF
DNA: TGCGCCAGCAGCTTGGGTACTAGCGGGAGGTCCTATGAGCAGTTCTTC
J: TRBJ2-1
V: TRBV5-1
D: TRBD2
size: -

CDR3: CASRETSGRPLAKNIQYF
DNA: TGTGCCAGCAGAGAAACTAGCGGGAGGCCCCTAGCCAAAAACATTCAGTACTTC
J: TRBJ2-4
V: TRBV28
D: TRBD2
size: -

CDR3: CASTQPGRDYGYTF
DNA: TGCGCCAGCACCCAACCGGGGCGGGACTATGGCTACACCTTC
J: TRBJ1-2
V: TRBV4-1
D: -
size: -

CDR3: CASSPRVLKTQYF
DNA: TGCGCCAGCAGCCCCAGGGTTTTGAAGACCCAGTACTTC
J: TRBJ2-5
V: TRBV5-1
D: -
size: -

CDR3: CASSLEERNNEQFF
DNA: TGCGCCAGCAGCTTGGAGGAGCGGAACAATGAGCAGTTCTTC
J: TRBJ2-1
V: TRBV5-1
D: -
size: -

CDR3: CASVAVTNTEAFF
DNA: TGTGCCAGCGTAGCAGTCACTAACACTGAAGCTTTCTTT
J: TRBJ1-1
V: TRBV6-6
D: -
size: few

CDR3: CASQGTYEQYF
DNA: TGTGCCAGTCAGGGAACCTACGAGCAGTACTTC
J: TRBJ2-7
V: TRBV2
D: -
size: -

CDR3: CSALGVGSLYEQYF
DNA: TGCAGTGCTTTGGGGGTAGGGTCCCTCTACGAGCAGTACTTC
J: TRBJ2-7
V: TRBV20-1
D: -
size: -

CDR3: CASSFEGVGETQYF
DNA: TGTGCCAGCAGCTTCGAGGGGGTTGGAGAGACCCAGTACTTC
J: TRBJ2-5
V: TRBV7-9
D: -
size: -

CDR3: CSARDPRQGNEKLFF
DNA: TGCAGTGCTAGAGATCCTAGGCAGGGGAACGAAAAACTGTTTTTT
J: TRBJ1-4
V: TRBV20-1
D: -
size: -

CDR3: CASSPASGRNEQFF
DNA: TGTGCCAGCTCCCCGGCTAGCGGGAGAAATGAGCAGTTCTTC
J: TRBJ2-1
V: TRBV27
D: TRBD2
size: -

CDR3: CAWSVGLAGGQETQYF
DNA: TGTGCCTGGAGTGTCGGACTAGCGGGAGGGCAAGAGACCCAGTACTTC
J: TRBJ2-5
V: TRBV30
D: TRBD2
size: -

CDR3: CASRSTGDNQPQHF
DNA: TGTGCCAGCAGGTCAACAGGGGACAATCAGCCCCAGCATTTT
J: TRBJ1-5
V: TRBV7-6
D: TRBD1
size: -

CDR3: CSAPTRAGGNNEQFF
DNA: TGCAGTGCTCCTACACGAGCGGGAGGTAACAATGAGCAGTTCTTC
J: TRBJ2-1
V: TRBV20-1
D: TRBD2
size: -

CDR3: CASSVRDRGTYGYTF
DNA: TGTGCCAGCAGCGTCCGGGACAGGGGTACCTATGGCTACACCTTC
J: TRBJ1-2
V: TRBV13
D: TRBD1
size: many

CDR3: CASSLVGGLPYNEQFF
DNA: TGCGCCAGCAGCTTGGTGGGGGGGTTGCCCTACAATGAGCAGTTCTTC
J: TRBJ2-1
V: TRBV5-1
D: TRBD2
size: -

CDR3: CASSPRGPSNTGELFF
DNA: TGTGCCAGCAGTCCCAGGGGCCCCTCGAACACCGGGGAGCTGTTTTTT
J: TRBJ2-2
V: TRBV6-5
D: -
size: -

CDR3: CASSRSDYGYTF
DNA: TGTGCCAGCAGCAGGTCGGACTATGGCTACACCTTC
J: TRBJ1-2
V: TRBV21-1
D: -
size: -

CDR3: CASRPGLAGVSDEQYF
DNA: TGTGCCAGCAGACCCGGACTAGCGGGAGTGTCGGACGAGCAGTACTTC
J: TRBJ2-7
V: TRBV7-9
D: TRBD2
size: few

CDR3: CAWGTANTEAFF
DNA: TGTGCCTGGGGGACAGCGAACACTGAAGCTTTCTTT
J: TRBJ1-1
V: TRBV30
D: TRBD1
size: -

CDR3: CSAQGYEQYF
DNA: TGCAGTGCCCAGGGATACGAGCAGTACTTC
J: TRBJ2-7
V: TRBV20-1
D: -
size: -

CDR3: CASSSILNQPQHF
DNA: TGTGCCAGCAGTTCGATCCTCAATCAGCCCCAGCATTTT
J: TRBJ1-5
V: TRBV6-2/TRBV6-3
D: -
size: -

CDR3: CSARRQGAHEQYF
DNA: TGCAGTGCTAGGAGACAGGGGGCTCACGAGCAGTACTTC
J: TRBJ2-7
V: TRBV20-1
D: TRBD1
size: -

CDR3: CSVDRASGGYEQYF
DNA: TGCAGCGTTGATCGAGCTAGCGGGGGCTACGAGCAGTACTTC
J: TRBJ2-7
V: TRBV29-1
D: TRBD2
size: -

CDR3: CATSGRDRGYEQYF
DNA: TGTGCCACCAGCGGCCGGGACAGGGGCTACGAGCAGTACTTC
J: TRBJ2-7
V: TRBV15
D: TRBD1
size: -

CDR3: CASSLNGGGNQPQHF
DNA: TGTGCCAGCAGTTTAAACGGGGGCGGCAATCAGCCCCAGCATTTT
J: TRBJ1-5
V: TRBV12-3/TRBV12-4
D: -
size: -